This T cell receptor beta chain was sequenced for a study of regulatory T cells in long-lasting Graves disease. About the research overall: Graves' cases, newly diagnosed, had used antithyroid drugs under 3 months.

Per the germline V gene, CDR1 is SNHLY and CDR2 is FYNNEI. V gave up 6 bases and J gave up 7 bases, with 19 bases separating them. CDR3 length: 14 amino acids. Ten or more counts support this clonotype. Its antigen is unidentified. Arm-PCR of CDR3 regions with iRepertoire HTBI primers generated TCR beta libraries. One entry per CDR3 protein results from TCRdb running MiXCR on the multiplex PCR reads. The data contain 520,000 or so distinct CDR3 sequences, around 12% of them singletons. Study-wide results and limits: Newly diagnosed disease favored TRBV20-1 and TRBJ2-1 over persistent disease. The sample size was small, and this may have reduced accuracy.

Time point defined: newly diagnosed GD, antithyroid drugs for less than 3 months. PBMC-extracted RNA yielded the TCR library. The same data also went into a second study, on T cells in Graves' hyperthyroidism and ophthalmopathy. That paper notes: In simple terms, a model built on 13 V-J features told ophthalmopathy apart from stable hyperthyroidism.

The sequence came from a woman in her twenties or thirties with Graves disease. J is TRBJ2-7 and V is TRBV2; D not resolved. This material consisted of peripheral blood mononuclear cells (PBMCs), taken at new diagnosis, from a patient treated with antithyroid drugs. CDR3 in DNA: TGTGCCAGCAGGGTCGGCGGCGCCTTCCTGGAGCAGTACTTC. Translation gives CASRVGGAFLEQYF.